This is a list of T cell receptor beta chains from one sample in a study of blood T cell repertoires in COVID-19. The repertoire was sequenced with immunoSEQ multiplex PCR; TCRdb's copy has only in-frame clones and lacks some. The repertoire consists of some 210,000 clones, with about 89% occurring once and the leading ten covering roughly 6.5%. Specimen: peripheral blood. The receptors come from a man in his 60s who had recovered from COVID-19. Each CDR3 is given with its conserved first and last residue. The D gene is left open where the match is weak. Only part of the rows carry a size: once, few, many, or a class if the clone is expanded.

v_call	j_call	d_call	cdr3_length	clone_size	cdr3_aa	cdr3_nt
TRBV28	TRBJ2-7	.	13	.	CASRRRGSYEQYF	TGTGCCAGCAGGCGCCGGGGGTCCTACGAGCAGTACTTC
TRBV12-3/TRBV12-4	TRBJ2-5	.	13	.	CASSLLGGETQYF	TGTGCCAGCAGTTTACTGGGAGGAGAGACCCAGTACTTC
TRBV6-5	TRBJ2-3	.	15	.	CASSTDLGATDTQYF	TGTGCCAGCAGTACGGACCTTGGGGCCACAGATACGCAGTATTTT
TRBV19	TRBJ1-5	.	16	.	CASSIVAGSSNQPQHF	TGTGCCAGTAGTATAGTGGCAGGCTCTAGCAATCAGCCCCAGCATTTT
TRBV7-2	TRBJ2-3	.	15	.	CASSLVASSTDTQYF	TGTGCCAGCAGCTTAGTTGCTAGCAGCACAGATACGCAGTATTTT
TRBV4-2	TRBJ2-7	TRBD1	15	.	CASSQERRGPYEQYF	TGTGCCAGCAGCCAAGAACGCAGGGGGCCCTACGAGCAGTACTTC
TRBV6-2/TRBV6-3	TRBJ2-5	TRBD1	17	.	CASSLVSPGQPQETQYF	TGTGCCAGCAGTCTAGTTAGCCCGGGACAGCCACAAGAGACCCAGTACTTC
TRBV7-2	TRBJ2-3	.	13	.	CASSADRSTTQYF	TGTGCCAGCAGCGCTGACAGGTCAACTACGCAGTATTTT
TRBV3-1/TRBV3-2	TRBJ2-3	TRBD1	19	once	CASSRLTGATILGTDTQYF	TGTGCCAGCAGCAGATTGACAGGGGCGACTATCTTAGGCACAGATACGCAGTATTTT
TRBV7-9	TRBJ2-7	TRBD1	14	.	CASSSRTGPLEQYF	TGTGCCAGCAGCTCGCGGACAGGGCCCCTTGAGCAGTACTTC
TRBV7-2	TRBJ1-3	.	15	.	CASSLTGTSGNTIYF	TGTGCCAGCAGCTTAACGGGAACCTCTGGAAACACCATATATTTT
TRBV19	TRBJ1-2	.	15	.	CASSIVGQGNYGYTF	TGTGCCAGTAGTATAGTGGGCCAGGGAAACTATGGCTACACCTTC
TRBV10-3	TRBJ1-1	TRBD1	16	.	CAISREWDRMNTEAFF	TGTGCCATCAGTAGAGAGTGGGACAGAATGAACACTGAAGCTTTCTTT
TRBV28	TRBJ1-2	.	17	.	CASSPGGERLANYGYTF	TGTGCCAGCAGCCCCGGGGGTGAGAGGTTAGCTAACTATGGCTACACCTTC
TRBV7-2	TRBJ2-2	TRBD2	15	.	CASSFLAGNTGELFF	TGTGCCAGCAGCTTCTTAGCGGGAAACACCGGGGAGCTGTTTTTT
TRBV13	TRBJ1-1	TRBD1	17	.	CASSSQVFRGRGTEAFF	TGTGCCAGCAGCTCCCAGGTTTTCAGGGGGCGGGGGACTGAAGCTTTCTTT
TRBV25-1	TRBJ1-2	.	14	.	CASSGAGGDYGYTF	TGTGCCAGCAGTGGTGCCGGGGGGGACTATGGCTACACCTTC
TRBV4-3	TRBJ2-1	.	16	.	CASSQEGRVGYNEQFF	TGCGCCAGCAGCCAAGAAGGCAGGGTGGGTTACAATGAGCAGTTCTTC
TRBV10-3	TRBJ2-7	.	13	.	CAISGLSSREQYF	TGTGCCATCAGTGGTCTTAGCAGTCGCGAGCAGTACTTC
TRBV7-9	TRBJ1-4	.	13	.	CASRRRANEKLFF	TGTGCCAGCAGGAGGCGGGCTAATGAAAAACTGTTTTTT
TRBV30	TRBJ1-6	.	12	.	CAWEKGGSPLHF	TGTGCCTGGGAAAAAGGGGGTTCACCCCTCCACTTT
TRBV4-1	TRBJ2-7	TRBD2	15	.	CASSQHIGEGDEQYF	TGCGCCAGCAGCCAACATATAGGGGAGGGAGACGAGCAGTACTTC